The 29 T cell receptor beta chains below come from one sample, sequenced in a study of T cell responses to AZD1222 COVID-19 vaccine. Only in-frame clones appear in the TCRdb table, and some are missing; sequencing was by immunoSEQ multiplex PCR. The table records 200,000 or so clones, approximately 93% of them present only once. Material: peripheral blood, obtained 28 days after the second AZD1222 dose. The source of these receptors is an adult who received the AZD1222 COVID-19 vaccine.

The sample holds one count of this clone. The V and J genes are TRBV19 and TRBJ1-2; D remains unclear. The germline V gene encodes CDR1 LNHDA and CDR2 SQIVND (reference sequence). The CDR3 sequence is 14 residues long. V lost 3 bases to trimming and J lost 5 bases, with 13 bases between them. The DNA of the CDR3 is TGTGCCAGTAGTATGGGCCGGGCGGAATATGGCTACACCTTC. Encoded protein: CASSMGRAEYGYTF. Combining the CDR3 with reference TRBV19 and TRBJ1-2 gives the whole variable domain DGGITQSPKYLFRKEGQNVTLSCEQNLNHDAMYWYRQDPGQGLRLIYYSQIVNDFQKGDIAEGYSVSREKKESFPLTVTSAQKNPTAFYLCASSMGRAEYGYTFGSGTRLTVV.

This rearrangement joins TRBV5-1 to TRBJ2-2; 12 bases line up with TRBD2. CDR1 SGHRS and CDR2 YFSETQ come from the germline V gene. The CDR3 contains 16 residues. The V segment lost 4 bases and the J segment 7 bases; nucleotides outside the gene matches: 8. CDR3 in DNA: TGCGCCAGCAGCCCCCTAGCGGGGGGGCCCGTCGGGGAGCTGTTTTTT. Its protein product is CASSPLAGGPVGELFF.

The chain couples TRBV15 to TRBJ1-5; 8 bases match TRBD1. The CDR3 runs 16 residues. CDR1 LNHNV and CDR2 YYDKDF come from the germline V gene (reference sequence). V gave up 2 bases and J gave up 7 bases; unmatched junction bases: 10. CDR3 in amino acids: CATSRRLGQGGQPQHF. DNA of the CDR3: TGTGCCACCAGCAGACGCCTAGGACAGGGAGGACAGCCCCAGCATTTT.

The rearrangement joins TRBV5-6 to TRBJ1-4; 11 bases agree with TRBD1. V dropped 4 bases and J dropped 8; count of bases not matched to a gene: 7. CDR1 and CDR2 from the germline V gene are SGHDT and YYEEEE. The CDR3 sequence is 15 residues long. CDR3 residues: CASSTGQGAREKLFF. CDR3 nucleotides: TGTGCCAGCAGCACCGGACAGGGGGCGAGGGAAAAACTGTTTTTT. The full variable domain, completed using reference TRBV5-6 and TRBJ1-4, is DAGVTQSPTHLIKTRGQQVTLRCSPKSGHDTVSWYQQALGQGPQFIFQYYEEEERQRGNFPDRFSGHQFPNYSSELNVNALLLGDSALYLCASSTGQGAREKLFFGSGTQLSVL.

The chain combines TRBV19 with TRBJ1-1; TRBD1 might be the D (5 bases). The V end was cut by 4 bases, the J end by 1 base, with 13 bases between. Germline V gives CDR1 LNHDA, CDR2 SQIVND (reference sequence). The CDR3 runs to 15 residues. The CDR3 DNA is TGTGCCAGTAGTACACCCGCAGGGAGGAACACTGAAGCTTTCTTT. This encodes CASSTPAGRNTEAFF.

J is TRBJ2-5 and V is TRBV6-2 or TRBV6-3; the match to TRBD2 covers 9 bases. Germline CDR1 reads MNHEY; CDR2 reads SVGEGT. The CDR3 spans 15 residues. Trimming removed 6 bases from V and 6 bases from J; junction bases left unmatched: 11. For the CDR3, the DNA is TGTGCCAGCAGCTCGGGACCGAGCGGGGGGAAGACCCAGTACTTC. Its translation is CASSSGPSGGKTQYF.

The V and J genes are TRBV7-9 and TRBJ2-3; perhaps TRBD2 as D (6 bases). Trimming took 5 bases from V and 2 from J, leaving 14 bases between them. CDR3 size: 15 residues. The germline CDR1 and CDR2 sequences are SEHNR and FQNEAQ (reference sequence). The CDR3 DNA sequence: TGTGCCAGCAGCACCTTAGCGGAGTACACAGATACGCAGTATTTT. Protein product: CASSTLAEYTDTQYF. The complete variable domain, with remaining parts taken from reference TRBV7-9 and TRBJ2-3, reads DTGVSQNPRHKITKRGQNVTFRCDPISEHNRLYWYRQTLGQGPEFLTYFQNEAQLEKSRLLSDRFSAERPKGSFSTLEIQRTEQGDSAMYLCASSTLAEYTDTQYFGPGTRLTVL.

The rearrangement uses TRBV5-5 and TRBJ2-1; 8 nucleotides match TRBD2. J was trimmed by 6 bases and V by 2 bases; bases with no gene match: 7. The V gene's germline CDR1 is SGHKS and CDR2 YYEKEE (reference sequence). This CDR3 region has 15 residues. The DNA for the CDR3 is TGTGCCAGCAGCTTAGGCGGGGGGCCGGGCAATGAGCAGTTCTTC. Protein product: CASSLGGGPGNEQFF.

The CDR3 sequence: CTSSQGKERGCTDTQYF. The CDR3 nucleotides read TGCACCAGCAGCCAAGGGAAGGAGCGGGGGTGCACAGATACGCAGTATTTT. The rearrangement joins TRBV1 to TRBJ2-3; the table names TRBD2, a call not compared with the DNA. TRBV1 corresponds to a pseudogene. This CDR3 has 17 residues.

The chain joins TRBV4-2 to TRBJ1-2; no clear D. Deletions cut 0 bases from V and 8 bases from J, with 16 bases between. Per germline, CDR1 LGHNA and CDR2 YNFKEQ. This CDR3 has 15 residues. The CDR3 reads CASSQDSGSSEGYTF. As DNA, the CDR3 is TGTGCCAGCAGCCAAGATAGCGGGAGTTCAGAAGGCTACACCTTC.

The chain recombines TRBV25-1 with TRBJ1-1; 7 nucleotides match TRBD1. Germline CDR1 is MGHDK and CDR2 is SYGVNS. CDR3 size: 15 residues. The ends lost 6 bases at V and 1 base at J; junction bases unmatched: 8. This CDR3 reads CASSERGTANTEAFF. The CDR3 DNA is TGTGCCAGCAGCGAAAGGGGGACAGCGAACACTGAAGCTTTCTTT.

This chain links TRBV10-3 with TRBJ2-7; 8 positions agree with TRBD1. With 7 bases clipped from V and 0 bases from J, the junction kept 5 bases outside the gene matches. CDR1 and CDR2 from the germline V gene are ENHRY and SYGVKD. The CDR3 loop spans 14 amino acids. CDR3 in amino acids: CAITQGGGSYEQYF. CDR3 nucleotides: TGTGCCATCACACAGGGGGGAGGCTCCTACGAGCAGTACTTC.

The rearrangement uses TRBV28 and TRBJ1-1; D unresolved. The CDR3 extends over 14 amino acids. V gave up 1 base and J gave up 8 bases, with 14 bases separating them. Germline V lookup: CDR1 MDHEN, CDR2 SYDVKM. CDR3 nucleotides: TGTGCCAGCAGTTTATCATTCCGCGTTCTGGAAGCTTTCTTT. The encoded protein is CASSLSFRVLEAFF. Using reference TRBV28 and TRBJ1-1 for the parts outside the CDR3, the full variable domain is DVKVTQSSRYLVKRTGEKVFLECVQDMDHENMFWYRQDPGLGLRLIYFSYDVKMKEKGDIPEGYSVSREKKERFSLILESASTNQTSMYLCASSLSFRVLEAFFGQGTRLTVV.

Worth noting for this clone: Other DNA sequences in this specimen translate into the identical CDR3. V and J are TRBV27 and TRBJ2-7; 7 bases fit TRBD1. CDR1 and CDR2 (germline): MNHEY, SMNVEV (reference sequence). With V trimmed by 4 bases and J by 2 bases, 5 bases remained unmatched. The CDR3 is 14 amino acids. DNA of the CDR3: TGTGCCAGCAGTTCGCGAGGGGGCCCCTACGAGCAGTACTTC. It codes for CASSSRGGPYEQYF.

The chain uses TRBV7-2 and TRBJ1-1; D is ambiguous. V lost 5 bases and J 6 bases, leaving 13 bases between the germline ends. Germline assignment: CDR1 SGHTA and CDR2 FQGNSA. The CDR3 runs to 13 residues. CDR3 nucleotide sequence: TGTGCCAGCAGCCAAACGACGACGGCTGAAGCTTTCTTT. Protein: CASSQTTTAEAFF.

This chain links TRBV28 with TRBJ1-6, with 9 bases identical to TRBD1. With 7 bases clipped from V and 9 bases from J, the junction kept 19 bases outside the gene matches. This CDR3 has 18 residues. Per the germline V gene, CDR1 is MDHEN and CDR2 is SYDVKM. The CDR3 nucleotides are TGTGCCAGCATAATGGGGCCGGGACAGGGCCCATTGAGTTCACCCCTCCACTTT. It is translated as CASIMGPGQGPLSSPLHF.

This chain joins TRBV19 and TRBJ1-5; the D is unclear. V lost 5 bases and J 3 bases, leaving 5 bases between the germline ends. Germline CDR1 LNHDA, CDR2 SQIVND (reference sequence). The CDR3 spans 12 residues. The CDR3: CASSLDNQPQHF. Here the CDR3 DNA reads TGTGCCAGTAGTTTGGACAATCAGCCCCAGCATTTT. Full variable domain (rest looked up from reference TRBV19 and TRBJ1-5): DGGITQSPKYLFRKEGQNVTLSCEQNLNHDAMYWYRQDPGQGLRLIYYSQIVNDFQKGDIAEGYSVSREKKESFPLTVTSAQKNPTAFYLCASSLDNQPQHFGDGTRLSIL.

The CDR3 is CASSDRGVMNTEAFF. DNA of the CDR3: TGTGCCAGCAGTGACAGGGGGGTCATGAACACTGAAGCTTTCTTT. The genes are TRBV6-6 and TRBJ1-1, with TRBD1 matching over 9 bases. The germline CDR1 and CDR2 sequences are MNHNY and SVGAGI (reference sequence). CDR3 size: 15 residues. J was trimmed by 0 bases and V by 5 bases; bases with no gene match: 4.

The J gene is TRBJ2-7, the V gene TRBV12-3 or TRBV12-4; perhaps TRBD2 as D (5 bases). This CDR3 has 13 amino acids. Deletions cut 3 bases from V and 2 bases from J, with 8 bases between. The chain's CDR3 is CASSLERAYEQYF. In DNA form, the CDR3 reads TGTGCCAGCAGTTTGGAGAGGGCCTACGAGCAGTACTTC.

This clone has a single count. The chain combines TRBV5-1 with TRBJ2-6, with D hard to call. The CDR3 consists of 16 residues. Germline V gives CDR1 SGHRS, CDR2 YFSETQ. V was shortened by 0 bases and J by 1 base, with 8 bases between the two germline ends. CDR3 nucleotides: TGCGCCAGCAGCTTGGCCAGGTTATCTGGGGCCAACGTCCTGACTTTC. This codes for CASSLARLSGANVLTF.

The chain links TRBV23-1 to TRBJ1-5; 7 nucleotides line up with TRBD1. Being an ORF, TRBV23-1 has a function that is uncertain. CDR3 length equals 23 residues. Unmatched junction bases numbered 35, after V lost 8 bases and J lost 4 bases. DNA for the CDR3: TGCGCCAGCCCGTTTAGGACTTACGATGGGTTGACGAGACAGGGTGGGGAGAATCAGCCCCAGCATTTT. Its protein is CASPFRTYDGLTRQGGENQPQHF.

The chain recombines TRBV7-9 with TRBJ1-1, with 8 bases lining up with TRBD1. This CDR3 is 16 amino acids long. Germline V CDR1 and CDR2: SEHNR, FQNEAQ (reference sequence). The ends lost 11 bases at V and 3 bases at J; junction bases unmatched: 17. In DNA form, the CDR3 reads TGTGCCGTCCCCGGGCAGGGGGCCTCAGTGGACACTGAAGCTTTCTTT. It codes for CAVPGQGASVDTEAFF.

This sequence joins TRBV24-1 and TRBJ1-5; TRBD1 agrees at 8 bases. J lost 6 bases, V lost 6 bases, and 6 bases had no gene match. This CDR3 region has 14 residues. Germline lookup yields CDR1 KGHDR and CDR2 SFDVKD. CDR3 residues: CATSLRGLVQPQHF. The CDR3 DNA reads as TGTGCCACCAGTCTCAGGGGGCTAGTTCAGCCCCAGCATTTT.

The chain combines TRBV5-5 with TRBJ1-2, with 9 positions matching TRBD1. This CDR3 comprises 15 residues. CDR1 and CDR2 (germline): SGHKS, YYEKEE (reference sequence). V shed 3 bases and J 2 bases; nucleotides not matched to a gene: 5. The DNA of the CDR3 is TGTGCCAGCAGCTCCGGGACAGGGAAAAACTATGGCTACACCTTC. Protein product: CASSSGTGKNYGYTF.

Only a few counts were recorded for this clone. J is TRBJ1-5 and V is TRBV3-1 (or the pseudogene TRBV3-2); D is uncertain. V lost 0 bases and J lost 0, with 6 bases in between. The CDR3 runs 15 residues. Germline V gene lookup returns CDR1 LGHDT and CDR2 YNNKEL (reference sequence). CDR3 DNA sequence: TGTGCCAGCAGCCAAGATTCCGGTAGCAATCAGCCCCAGCATTTT. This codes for CASSQDSGSNQPQHF.

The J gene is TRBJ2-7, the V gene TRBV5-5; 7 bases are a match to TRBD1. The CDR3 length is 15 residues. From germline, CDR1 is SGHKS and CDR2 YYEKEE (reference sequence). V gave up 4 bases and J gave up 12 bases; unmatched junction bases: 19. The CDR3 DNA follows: TGTGCCAGCAGCCGACCGATCCCCACCCAGACAGGGTTGTACTTC. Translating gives CASSRPIPTQTGLYF.

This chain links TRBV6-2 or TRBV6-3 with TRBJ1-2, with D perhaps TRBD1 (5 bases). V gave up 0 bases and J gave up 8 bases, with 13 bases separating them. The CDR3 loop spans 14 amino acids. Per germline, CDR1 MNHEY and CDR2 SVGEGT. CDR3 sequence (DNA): TGTGCCAGCAGTTACTCAGGCAGGGCGGAGGGCTACACCTTC. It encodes CASSYSGRAEGYTF.

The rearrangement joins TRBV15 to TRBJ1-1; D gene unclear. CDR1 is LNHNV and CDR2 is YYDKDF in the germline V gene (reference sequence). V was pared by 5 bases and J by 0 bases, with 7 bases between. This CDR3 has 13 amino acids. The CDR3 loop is CATSGSLNTEAFF. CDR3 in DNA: TGTGCCACCAGCGGCAGTTTGAACACTGAAGCTTTCTTT.

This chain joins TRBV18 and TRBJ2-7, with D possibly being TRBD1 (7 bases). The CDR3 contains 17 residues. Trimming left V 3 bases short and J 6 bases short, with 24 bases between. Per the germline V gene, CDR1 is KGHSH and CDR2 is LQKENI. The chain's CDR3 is CASSPLGGGPGSGEQYF. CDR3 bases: TGTGCCAGCTCACCCCTTGGAGGGGGCCCGGGGTCGGGCGAGCAGTACTTC.